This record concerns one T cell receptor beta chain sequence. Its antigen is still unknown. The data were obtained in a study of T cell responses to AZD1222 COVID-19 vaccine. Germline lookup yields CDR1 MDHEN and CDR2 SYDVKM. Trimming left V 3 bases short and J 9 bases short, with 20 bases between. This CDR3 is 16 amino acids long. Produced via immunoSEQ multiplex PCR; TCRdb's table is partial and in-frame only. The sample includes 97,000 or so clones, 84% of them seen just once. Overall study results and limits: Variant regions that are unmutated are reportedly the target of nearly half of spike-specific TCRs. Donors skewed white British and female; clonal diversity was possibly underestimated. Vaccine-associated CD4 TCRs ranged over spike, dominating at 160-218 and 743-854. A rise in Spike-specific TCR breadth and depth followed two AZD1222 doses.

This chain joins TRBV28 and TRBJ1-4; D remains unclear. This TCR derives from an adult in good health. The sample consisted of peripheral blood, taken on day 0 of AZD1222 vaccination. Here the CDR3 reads CASSFPRGLRVQKLFF. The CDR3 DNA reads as TGTGCCAGCAGTTTTCCCCGCGGGCTCCGCGTTCAAAAACTGTTTTTT.